Below, 30 T cell receptor beta chains from the same sample are listed, as sequenced in a study of technical replicates of blood from a few donors. TCRdb keeps only in-frame clones here, not all; method: immunoSEQ multiplex PCR. Seen here are 80,000 to 100,000 clones, 95% observed once, and the top ten hold 0.2% to 0.25%. The sequenced sample was T cells isolated from PBMCs. The origin of the receptors is a human donor in good health.

As for this clone: The junction differs from germline at one of its ends, possibly a read error. This chain connects TRBV6-5 to TRBJ1-1, with 7 bases matching TRBD1. The length of the CDR3 is 15 residues. The germline gives CDR1 MNHEY, CDR2 SVGAGI. CDR3: CAGSYSQGRNTEAFF. The DNA for the CDR3 is TGTGCCGGCAGTTACTCACAGGGGCGGAACACTGAAGCTTTCTTT.

The count of this clone is one. The J gene is TRBJ1-2, the V gene TRBV19; D may be TRBD1 (5 bases). V was shortened by 4 bases and J by 3 bases, with 12 bases between the two germline ends. CDR1 is LNHDA and CDR2 is SQIVND in the germline V gene (reference sequence). CDR3 size: 14 residues. DNA of the CDR3: TGTGCCAGTAGTACCTCGGCGGGGGACTATGGCTACACCTTC. This translates into CASSTSAGDYGYTF.

The chain has TRBV13 and TRBJ2-7, with 9 positions matching TRBD1. The germline CDR1 and CDR2 sequences are PRHDT and FYEKMQ (reference sequence). The CDR3 is made up of 14 amino acids. With 5 bases clipped from V and 3 bases from J, the junction kept 5 bases outside the gene matches. The CDR3 DNA reads TGTGCCAGCAGCAGCGGGACAGGGTTCTACGAGCAGTACTTC. Translation: CASSSGTGFYEQYF.

The chain recombines TRBV10-1 with TRBJ1-1, with D perhaps matching TRBD1 (6 bases). V lost 5 bases and J 3 bases, leaving 13 bases between the germline ends. Per germline, CDR1 WNHNN and CDR2 SYGVQD (reference sequence). This CDR3 has 14 residues. CDR3 loop: CASSMARGHTEAFF. Written as DNA, the CDR3 is TGCGCCAGCAGTATGGCCAGGGGCCACACTGAAGCTTTCTTT.

V usage is TRBV5-6 and J usage is TRBJ2-7; 9 bases fit TRBD2. V lost 4 bases to trimming and J lost 3 bases; unmatched junction nucleotides: 8. Per germline, CDR1 SGHDT and CDR2 YYEEEE. The CDR3 is 15 amino acids. CDR3 loop: CASSVRLAERYEQYF. Written as DNA, the CDR3 is TGTGCCAGCAGCGTAAGACTAGCGGAACGCTACGAGCAGTACTTC. The whole variable domain, filled in from reference TRBV5-6 and TRBJ2-7, reads DAGVTQSPTHLIKTRGQQVTLRCSPKSGHDTVSWYQQALGQGPQFIFQYYEEEERQRGNFPDRFSGHQFPNYSSELNVNALLLGDSALYLCASSVRLAERYEQYFGPGTRLTVT.

The chain uses TRBV28 and TRBJ1-1; a possible D gene is TRBD1 (5 bases). Germline CDR1 MDHEN, CDR2 SYDVKM. Trimming left V 5 bases short and J 5 bases short, with 18 bases between. The CDR3 spans 15 residues. The CDR3 region has the DNA TGTGCCAGCAGTCCCGCGCCAGGGTACAGTACTGAAGCTTTCTTT. Encoded protein: CASSPAPGYSTEAFF.

This clone has only one observation. The chain uses TRBV6-4 and TRBJ1-5, with 8 bases matching TRBD1. This CDR3 comprises 19 residues. Trimming took 5 bases from V and 5 from J; bases not matched to a gene: 20. Germline CDR1 and CDR2: MRHNA and SNTAGT. As DNA, the CDR3 is TGTGCCAGCAGTCCCCGGGACAGGAGAACCCTCATATCTGATCAGCCCCAGCATTTT. Amino acids: CASSPRDRRTLISDQPQHF.

This sequence joins TRBV6-1 and TRBJ2-7, with TRBD1 matching 11 bases. This CDR3 has 16 amino acids. V shed 2 bases, J shed 3 bases, and the junction held 6 bases outside the gene matches. Germline CDR1 MNHNS, CDR2 SASEGT. The CDR3 DNA reads as TGTGCCAGCAGTGAATTATTCGGGACAGGGGGCTACGAGCAGTACTTC. Its protein is CASSELFGTGGYEQYF.

The V call is TRBV7-9, the J call TRBJ2-1; TRBD2 matches at 10 bases. The CDR3 covers 14 residues. Germline trimming cut 5 bases from V and 4 bases from J; bases unmatched to any gene: 2. Germline V lookup: CDR1 SEHNR, CDR2 FQNEAQ (reference sequence). The CDR3 nucleotides are TGTGCCAGCAGCCGGACTAGCGGTTACAATGAGCAGTTCTTC. Translating gives CASSRTSGYNEQFF.

This chain connects TRBV2 to TRBJ2-7; 10 bases line up with TRBD1. CDR1 SNHLY and CDR2 FYNNEI come from the germline V gene. With V trimmed by 7 bases and J by 3 bases, 3 bases remained unmatched. The CDR3 is 13 residues long. CDR3 region: CASMRTGGYEQYF. The CDR3 region has the DNA TGTGCCAGCATGAGGACAGGGGGCTACGAGCAGTACTTC.

The CDR3 loop reads CASSESILGIRGNEQFF. CDR3 coding DNA: TGTGCCAGCAGTGAATCTATCCTGGGAATTCGGGGGAATGAGCAGTTCTTC. The chain employs TRBV6-4 and TRBJ2-1, with a tentative D call TRBD2 (6 bases). The CDR3 contains 17 residues. The germline V gene encodes CDR1 MRHNA and CDR2 SNTAGT. Trimming took 3 bases from V and 7 from J, leaving 22 bases between them.

The chain joins TRBV5-1 to TRBJ2-3; D is perhaps TRBD2 (5 bases). Germline lookup yields CDR1 SGHRS and CDR2 YFSETQ. The CDR3 loop spans 12 amino acids. Between the trimmed V and J ends, which lost 9 bases and 2 bases, there was a span of 10 bases. CDR3 loop: CATGRDTDTQYF. Here the CDR3 DNA reads TGCGCCACCGGCCGGGACACAGATACGCAGTATTTT.

The rearrangement uses TRBV6-5 and TRBJ2-7; D may be TRBD2 (6 bases). This CDR3 region has 15 residues. Germline V gives CDR1 MNHEY, CDR2 SVGAGI. The V end was cut by 2 bases, the J end by 2 bases, with 13 bases between. The CDR3 DNA sequence: TGTGCCAGCAGTTACGCGGGAAACGAGGCCTACGAGCAGTACTTC. Its protein is CASSYAGNEAYEQYF.

The V and J genes are TRBV27 and TRBJ1-1; unclear D gene. The V end was cut by 4 bases, the J end by 0 bases, with 6 bases between. CDR1 is MNHEY and CDR2 is SMNVEV in the germline V gene (reference sequence). The CDR3 covers 13 residues. The DNA of the CDR3 is TGTGCCAGCAGTTCTCAGATGAACACTGAAGCTTTCTTT. Translated: CASSSQMNTEAFF.

This chain uses TRBV5-1 with TRBJ2-1, with D possibly matching TRBD1 (6 bases). The germline gives CDR1 SGHRS, CDR2 YFSETQ. This CDR3 region has 15 residues. V dropped 0 bases and J dropped 2 bases, with 9 bases sitting between them. The CDR3 here is CASSLEAGAYNEQFF. In nucleotides, the CDR3 is TGCGCCAGCAGCTTGGAGGCAGGGGCCTACAATGAGCAGTTCTTC. The whole variable domain, remainder taken from reference TRBV5-1 and TRBJ2-1, is KAGVTQTPRYLIKTRGQQVTLSCSPISGHRSVSWYQQTPGQGLQFLFEYFSETQRNKGNFPGRFSGRQFSNSRSEMNVSTLELGDSALYLCASSLEAGAYNEQFFGPGTRLTVL.

V gene TRBV19 combines with J gene TRBJ1-1; perhaps TRBD1 as D (6 bases). The CDR3 covers 13 residues. The germline V gene encodes CDR1 LNHDA and CDR2 SQIVND (reference sequence). Trimming took 9 bases from V and 1 from J, leaving 12 bases between them. This CDR3 is CASRNRANTEAFF. CDR3 nucleotides: TGTGCCAGCCGGAACAGGGCGAACACTGAAGCTTTCTTT.

The chain uses TRBV10-1 and TRBJ2-5; D possibly corresponds to TRBD1 (6 bases). The CDR3 is 15 amino acids. Germline V lookup: CDR1 WNHNN, CDR2 SYGVQD (reference sequence). V lost 8 bases and J lost 5, with 21 bases in between. The CDR3 bases are TGCGCCAGCGGGCTGGACAGCGGAGAGGGGGAGACCCAGTACTTC. Its translation: CASGLDSGEGETQYF.

The chain links TRBV19 to TRBJ2-7; 7 bases agree with TRBD2. The CDR3 runs to 16 residues. The germline V gene has CDR1 LNHDA and CDR2 SQIVND (reference sequence). The trim removed 5 bases at V and 2 bases at J, leaving 12 bases unmatched. The CDR3 region is CASSYTGGRATYEQYF. The CDR3 nucleotides are TGTGCCAGTAGTTACACGGGAGGTCGTGCGACCTACGAGCAGTACTTC. Filled out from reference TRBV19 and TRBJ2-7, the complete variable domain reads DGGITQSPKYLFRKEGQNVTLSCEQNLNHDAMYWYRQDPGQGLRLIYYSQIVNDFQKGDIAEGYSVSREKKESFPLTVTSAQKNPTAFYLCASSYTGGRATYEQYFGPGTRLTVT.

The chain combines TRBV2 with TRBJ1-1; D uncertain. V was pared by 6 bases and J by 4 bases, with 15 bases between. Germline CDR1 SNHLY, CDR2 FYNNEI. The CDR3 spans 14 residues. The CDR3 DNA reads as TGTGCCAGCAGCCCATTAGCTGCGGTCACTGAAGCTTTCTTT. Translation gives CASSPLAAVTEAFF.

The CDR3, as DNA: TGTGCCAGCAGCTTGGGGCTTACGGAAGCTTTCTTT. Amino acids: CASSLGLTEAFF. This chain joins TRBV6-1 and TRBJ1-1, with a tentative D call TRBD1 (5 bases). The germline V gene encodes CDR1 MNHNS and CDR2 SASEGT. The V gene lost 6 bases and the J gene lost 8 bases, with 13 bases spanning the gap. The CDR3 totals 12 residues.

This rearrangement joins TRBV28 to TRBJ1-4; 7 positions match TRBD1. V gave up 6 bases and J gave up 5 bases; unmatched junction bases: 3. The CDR3 has 13 amino acids. CDR1 and CDR2 from the germline V gene are MDHEN and SYDVKM. In DNA, the CDR3 is TGTGCCAGCAGCCCGGGACAGAATGAAAAACTGTTTTTT. It translates to CASSPGQNEKLFF.

The V call is TRBV15, the J call TRBJ2-2; unclear D gene. V lost 2 bases and J lost 4, with 17 bases in between. Germline CDR1 LNHNV, CDR2 YYDKDF (reference sequence). This CDR3 is 17 amino acids long. CDR3 loop: CATSRNFGENPTGELFF. In DNA form, the CDR3 reads TGTGCCACCAGCAGAAATTTCGGAGAAAATCCCACCGGGGAGCTGTTTTTT.

This clone was counted once. The chain is built from TRBV5-6 and TRBJ2-1; 8 bases are a match to TRBD1. The germline V gene encodes CDR1 SGHDT and CDR2 YYEEEE. The CDR3 is 16 residues long. The V gene end was trimmed by 5 bases and the J gene end by 4 bases; junction bases not matched to a gene: 11. The CDR3: CASRQDRGPLYNEQFF. The CDR3 DNA follows: TGTGCCAGCAGACAAGACAGGGGCCCTCTTTACAATGAGCAGTTCTTC.

Only one count was recorded for this clone. The chain carries TRBV4-1 and TRBJ1-1, with a tentative D call TRBD1 (6 bases). Deletions cut 0 bases from V and 1 base from J, with 15 bases between. Germline assignment: CDR1 MGHRA and CDR2 YSYEKL. This CDR3 has 17 residues. The CDR3 loop is CASSQEFGQGPNTEAFF. DNA of the CDR3: TGCGCCAGCAGCCAAGAATTCGGGCAGGGGCCGAACACTGAAGCTTTCTTT.

This chain connects TRBV4-1 to TRBJ2-2, with 8 bases matching TRBD2. Germline V CDR1 and CDR2: MGHRA, YSYEKL. V was clipped by 4 bases and J by 3 bases; unmatched bases: 13. The length of the CDR3 is 18 residues. CDR3 in amino acids: CASSRPQLSGSHTGELFF. In nucleotides, the CDR3 is TGCGCCAGCAGCCGCCCCCAATTGAGCGGGAGCCACACCGGGGAGCTGTTTTTT.

The chain carries TRBV4-1 and TRBJ1-6, with a tentative D call TRBD1 (6 bases). Trimming removed 5 bases from V and 0 bases from J, with 11 bases in between. Germline CDR1 is MGHRA and CDR2 is YSYEKL. This CDR3 has 16 residues. Here the CDR3 DNA reads TGCGCCAGCAGCTGGACGGACAGCTCCTATAATTCACCCCTCCACTTT. Encoded protein: CASSWTDSSYNSPLHF.

The V gene is TRBV9, the J gene TRBJ1-1; TRBD1 matches 7 bases. CDR1 and CDR2 (germline): SGDLS, YYNGEE. This CDR3 is 17 amino acids long. The junction had 16 bases not matched to a gene; V was cut back by 4 bases and J by 4 bases. CDR3 DNA: TGTGCCAGCAGCCCTACAATCGGAGGGGGCGAATCCACTGAAGCTTTCTTT. It codes for CASSPTIGGGESTEAFF.

The chain carries TRBV5-4 and TRBJ1-2; TRBD1 matches 7 bases. The CDR3 runs to 13 residues. With V trimmed by 5 bases and J by 4 bases, 5 bases remained unmatched. Germline V gives CDR1 SGHNT, CDR2 YYREEE (reference sequence). The CDR3 spells CASRTRGSYGYTF. The CDR3 DNA sequence: TGTGCCAGCAGAACCAGGGGGAGCTATGGCTACACCTTC.

The genes are TRBV4-1 and TRBJ2-1, with a weak D call TRBD2 (7 bases). The V and J ends lost 0 bases and 9 bases respectively, with 15 bases between them. Looked up from germline, CDR1 is MGHRA and CDR2 is YSYEKL. CDR3 size: 15 residues. The CDR3 nucleotides read TGCGCCAGCAGCCAAGATTGGGGGGGGCCGGTTGAGCAGTTCTTC. Translated: CASSQDWGGPVEQFF.

This chain connects TRBV16 to TRBJ1-3; no clear D. Trimming took off 0 bases at V and 0 bases at J, with 9 bases between the two ends. The CDR3 is made up of 16 amino acids. CDR1 KGHSY and CDR2 FQNENV come from the germline V gene. CDR3 DNA sequence: TGTGCCAGCAGCCAATCGGCTTGGAGCTCTGGAAACACCATATATTTT. It encodes CASSQSAWSSGNTIYF.